These T cell receptor beta chains were read from a single sample in a study of PD-1 blockade in mismatch repair-deficient tumors. The data were produced by immunoSEQ multiplex PCR, yet TCRdb's version contains in-frame clones alone and is incomplete. The sample contains approximately 110,000 clones, around 80% of which appear only once. The input for sequencing was peripheral blood, taken 60 weeks after starting pembrolizumab. The receptors were gathered from an adult with mismatch repair-deficient cancer. The CDR3 runs from the conserved cysteine through the conserved F or W. The D gene is left open where the match is weak. The size of a clone is reported for some rows only, either as once, few or many, or as a class for expanded clones.

size | J | length | V | D | DNA | CDR3
NA | TRBJ2-5 | 14 | TRBV10-3 | TRBD1 | TGTGCCATCAGCCTGACAGGGCCCGAGGAGACCCAGTACTTC | CAISLTGPEETQYF
few | TRBJ1-2 | 14 | TRBV5-4 | NA | TGTGCCAGCAGCTTGAGACAGGCGCTCTATGGCTACACCTTC | CASSLRQALYGYTF
NA | TRBJ2-7 | 13 | TRBV5-6 | NA | TGTGCCAGCAGCTTTCTTCGGGGCTACGAGCAGTACTTC | CASSFLRGYEQYF
once | TRBJ1-2 | 15 | TRBV9 | NA | TGTGCCAGCAGCGTAACCGACAGGATCAGTAATGGCTACACCTTC | CASSVTDRISNGYTF
once | TRBJ1-3 | 13 | TRBV6-6 | NA | TGTGCCAGCAGAGGAGAGAACGGAAACACCATATATTTT | CASRGENGNTIYF
NA | TRBJ2-2 | 14 | TRBV12-5 | NA | TGTGCTAGTGGTCCCAGGACAGCCACCGGGGAGCTGTTTTTT | CASGPRTATGELFF
NA | TRBJ2-1 | 14 | TRBV30 | NA | TGTGCCTGGAGTGTACTTGGTACGGGTAATGAGCAGTTCTTC | CAWSVLGTGNEQFF
NA | TRBJ1-1 | 12 | TRBV30 | NA | TGTGCCTGGGTGGGAGTGGGCACTGAAGCTTTCTTT | CAWVGVGTEAFF
once | TRBJ1-5 | 14 | TRBV7-2 | NA | TGTGCCAGCAGCTTAGGGGTGGATTTTCAGCCCCAGCATTTT | CASSLGVDFQPQHF
NA | TRBJ1-2 | 14 | TRBV30 | NA | TGTGCCTGGAGAAGACCAGGGTTCCCCTATGGCTACACCTTC | CAWRRPGFPYGYTF
NA | TRBJ1-1 | 11 | TRBV5-4 | NA | TGTGCCAGCAGCTTGTTCGAGGAAGCTTTCTTT | CASSLFEEAFF
NA | TRBJ1-4 | 16 | TRBV7-9 | NA | TGTGCCAGCAGCTTTGGGGACAATTGGGTTAACGCAAAACTGTTTTTT | CASSFGDNWVNAKLFF
NA | TRBJ2-3 | 17 | TRBV5-6 | TRBD2 | TGTGCCAGCAGCTTGTACTCTAGCGGGACCAGCACAGATACGCAGTATTTT | CASSLYSSGTSTDTQYF
NA | TRBJ2-3 | 18 | TRBV5-4 | TRBD2 | TGTGCCAGCAGCCCCGAAGGAGCGGGAGGCCTCGTCACAGATACGCAGTATTTT | CASSPEGAGGLVTDTQYF
NA | TRBJ1-5 | 17 | TRBV27 | NA | TGTGCCACCCATCCCGAGGGGGGAGGAGGCAGCAATCAGCCCCAGCATTTT | CATHPEGGGGSNQPQHF
NA | TRBJ2-7 | 13 | TRBV6-1 | NA | TGTGCCAGCAGTAAGCAGAAGAACTACGAGCAGTACTTC | CASSKQKNYEQYF
NA | TRBJ1-2 | 15 | TRBV19 | NA | TGTGCCAGTAGTATCGGCTCCGGCGGTACCTATGGCTACACCTTC | CASSIGSGGTYGYTF